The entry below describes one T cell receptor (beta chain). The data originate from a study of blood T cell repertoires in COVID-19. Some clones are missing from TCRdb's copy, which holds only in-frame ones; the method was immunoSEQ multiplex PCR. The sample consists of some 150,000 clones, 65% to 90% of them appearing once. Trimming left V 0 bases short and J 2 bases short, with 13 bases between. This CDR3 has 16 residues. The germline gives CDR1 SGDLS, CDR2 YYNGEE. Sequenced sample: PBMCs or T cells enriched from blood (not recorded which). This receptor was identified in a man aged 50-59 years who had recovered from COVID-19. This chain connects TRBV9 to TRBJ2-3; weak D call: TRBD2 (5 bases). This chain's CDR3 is CASSVGSGDFTDTQYF. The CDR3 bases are TGTGCCAGCAGCGTAGGGTCCGGGGATTTCACAGATACGCAGTATTTT.